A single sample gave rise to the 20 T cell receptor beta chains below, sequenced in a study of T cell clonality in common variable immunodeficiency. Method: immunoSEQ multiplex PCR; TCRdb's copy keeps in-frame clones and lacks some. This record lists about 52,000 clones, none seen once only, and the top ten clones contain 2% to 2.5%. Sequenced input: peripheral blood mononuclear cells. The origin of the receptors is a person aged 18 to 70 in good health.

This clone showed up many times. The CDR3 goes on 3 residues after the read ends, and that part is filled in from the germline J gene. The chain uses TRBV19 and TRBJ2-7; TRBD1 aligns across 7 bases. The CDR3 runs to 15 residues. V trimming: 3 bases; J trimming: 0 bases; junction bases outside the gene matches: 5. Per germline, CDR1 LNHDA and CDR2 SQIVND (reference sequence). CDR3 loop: CASSIGTDPSYEQYF. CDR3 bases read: TGTGCCAGTAGTATCGGGACAGACCCCTCCTACGAG.

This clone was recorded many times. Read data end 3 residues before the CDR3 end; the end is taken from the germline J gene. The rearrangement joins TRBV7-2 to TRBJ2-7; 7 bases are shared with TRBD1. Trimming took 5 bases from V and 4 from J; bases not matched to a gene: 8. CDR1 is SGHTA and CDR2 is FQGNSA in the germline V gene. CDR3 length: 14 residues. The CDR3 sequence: CASSNRDSRYEQYF. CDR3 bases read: TGTGCCAGCAGCAACCGGGACAGTCGATACGAG. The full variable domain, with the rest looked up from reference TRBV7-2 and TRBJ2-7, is GAGVSQSPSNKVTEKGKDVELRCDPISGHTALYWYRQSLGQGLEFLIYFQGNSAPDKSGLPSDRFSAERTGGSVSTLTIQRTQQEDSAVYLCASSNRDSRYEQYFGPGTRLTVT.

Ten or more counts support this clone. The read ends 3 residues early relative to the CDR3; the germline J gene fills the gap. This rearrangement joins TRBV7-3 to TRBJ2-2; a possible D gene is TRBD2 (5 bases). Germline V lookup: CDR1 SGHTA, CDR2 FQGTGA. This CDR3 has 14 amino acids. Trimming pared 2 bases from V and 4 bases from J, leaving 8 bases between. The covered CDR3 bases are TGTGCCAGCAGCTTAGTTAGCGCCACCGGGGAG. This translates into CASSLVSATGE. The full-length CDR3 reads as CASSLVSATGELFF.

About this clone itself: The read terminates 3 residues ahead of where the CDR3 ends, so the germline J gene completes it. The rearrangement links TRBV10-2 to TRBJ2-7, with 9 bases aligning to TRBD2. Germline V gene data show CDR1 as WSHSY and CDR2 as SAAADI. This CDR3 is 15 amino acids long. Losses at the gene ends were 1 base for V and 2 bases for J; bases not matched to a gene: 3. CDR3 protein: CASSELTSGAYEQYF. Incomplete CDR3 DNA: TGCGCCAGCAGTGAGTTGACTAGCGGTGCCTACGAG.

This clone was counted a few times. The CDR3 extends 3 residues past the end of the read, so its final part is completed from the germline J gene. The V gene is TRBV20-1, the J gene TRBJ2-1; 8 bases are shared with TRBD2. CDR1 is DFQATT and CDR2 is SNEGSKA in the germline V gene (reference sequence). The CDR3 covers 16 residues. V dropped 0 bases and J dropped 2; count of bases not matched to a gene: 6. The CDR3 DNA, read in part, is TGCAGTGCTAGAGATATTAGCGGGAATACCTACAATGAG. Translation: CSARDISGNTYNE. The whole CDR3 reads CSARDISGNTYNEQFF.

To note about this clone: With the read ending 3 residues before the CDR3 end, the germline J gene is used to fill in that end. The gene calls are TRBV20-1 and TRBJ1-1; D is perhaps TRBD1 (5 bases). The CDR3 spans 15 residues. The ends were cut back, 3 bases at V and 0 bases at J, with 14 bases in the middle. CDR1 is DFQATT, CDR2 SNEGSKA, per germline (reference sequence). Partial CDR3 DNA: TGCAGTGCTAGTGGGCAGGGAGGAATGAACACTGAA. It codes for CSASGQGGMNTE. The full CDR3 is CSASGQGGMNTEAFF.

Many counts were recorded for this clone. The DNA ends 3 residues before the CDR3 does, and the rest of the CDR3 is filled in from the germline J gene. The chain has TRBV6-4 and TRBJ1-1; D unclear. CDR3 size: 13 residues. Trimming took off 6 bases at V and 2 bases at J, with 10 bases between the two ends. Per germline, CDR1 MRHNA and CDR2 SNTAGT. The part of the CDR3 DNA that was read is TGTGCCAGCAGCCAAGGACTTAACACTGAA. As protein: CASSQGLNTE. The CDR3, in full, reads CASSQGLNTEAFF.

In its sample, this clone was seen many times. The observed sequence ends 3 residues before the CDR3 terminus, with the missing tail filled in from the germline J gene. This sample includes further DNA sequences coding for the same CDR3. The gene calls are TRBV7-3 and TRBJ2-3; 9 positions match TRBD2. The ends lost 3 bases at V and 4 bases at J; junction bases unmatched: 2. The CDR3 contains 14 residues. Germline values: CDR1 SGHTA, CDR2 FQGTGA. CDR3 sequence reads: CASSLGLASDTQYF. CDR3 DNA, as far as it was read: TGTGCCAGCAGCTTGGGACTAGCCTCAGATACG. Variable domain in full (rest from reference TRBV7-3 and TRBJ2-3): GAGVSQTPSNKVTEKGKYVELRCDPISGHTALYWYRQSLGQGPEFLIYFQGTGAADDSGLPNDRFFAVRPEGSVSTLKIQRTERGDSAVYLCASSLGLASDTQYFGPGTRLTVL.

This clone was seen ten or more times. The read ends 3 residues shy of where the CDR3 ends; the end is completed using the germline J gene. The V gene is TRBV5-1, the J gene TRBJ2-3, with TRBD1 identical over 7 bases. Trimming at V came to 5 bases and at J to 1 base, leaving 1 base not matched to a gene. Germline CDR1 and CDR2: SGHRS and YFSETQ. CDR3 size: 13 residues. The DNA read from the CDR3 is TGCGCCAGCAGGACAGGGCGCACAGATACG. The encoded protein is CASRTGRTDT. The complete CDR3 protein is CASRTGRTDTQYF.

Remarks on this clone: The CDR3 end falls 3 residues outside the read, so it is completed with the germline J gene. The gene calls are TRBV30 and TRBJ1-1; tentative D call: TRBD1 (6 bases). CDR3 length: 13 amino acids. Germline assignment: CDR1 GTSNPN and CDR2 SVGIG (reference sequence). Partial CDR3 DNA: TGTGCCTGGAGTGTGGGGGCAGCCGAGGTA. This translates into CAWSVGAAEV. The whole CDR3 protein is CAWSVGAAEVAFF.

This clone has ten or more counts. The CDR3 here is CASRETGGDNQPQHF. Incomplete CDR3 DNA: TGTGCCAGCAGAGAGACAGGGGGCGACAATCAGCCC. This chain joins TRBV2 and TRBJ1-5, with 10 bases that match TRBD1. With the read ending 3 residues before the CDR3 end, the germline J gene is used to fill in that end. The CDR3 has 15 amino acids. CDR1 and CDR2 from the germline V gene are SNHLY and FYNNEI. The junction had 5 bases not matched to a gene; V was cut back by 6 bases and J by 3 bases.

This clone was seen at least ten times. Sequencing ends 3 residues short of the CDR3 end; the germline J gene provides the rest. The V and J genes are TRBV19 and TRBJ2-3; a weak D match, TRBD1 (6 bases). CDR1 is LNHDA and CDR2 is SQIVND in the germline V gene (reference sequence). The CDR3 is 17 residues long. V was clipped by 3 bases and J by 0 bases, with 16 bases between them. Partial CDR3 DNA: TGTGCCAGTAGTATGAAACGGGACACCTTTAGCACAGATACG. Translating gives CASSMKRDTFSTDT. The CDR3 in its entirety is CASSMKRDTFSTDTQYF.

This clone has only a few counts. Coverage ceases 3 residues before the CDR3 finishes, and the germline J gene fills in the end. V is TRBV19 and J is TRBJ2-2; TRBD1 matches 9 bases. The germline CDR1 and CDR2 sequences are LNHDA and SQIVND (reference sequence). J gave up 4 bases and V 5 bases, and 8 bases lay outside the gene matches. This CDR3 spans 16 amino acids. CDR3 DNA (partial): TGTGCCAGTAGTCGACCGGGACAGGGTCTCACCGGGGAG. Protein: CASSRPGQGLTGE. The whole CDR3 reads CASSRPGQGLTGELFF.

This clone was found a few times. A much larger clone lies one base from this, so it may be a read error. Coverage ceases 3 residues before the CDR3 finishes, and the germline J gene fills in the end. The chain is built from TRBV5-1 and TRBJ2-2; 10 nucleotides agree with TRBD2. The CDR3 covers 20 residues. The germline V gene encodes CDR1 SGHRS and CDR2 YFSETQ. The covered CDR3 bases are TGCGCCAGCAGCTTGGATCTAGCGGGGGTCCCGAGCTCTGGGGCCAACGTG. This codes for CASSLDLAGVPSSGANV. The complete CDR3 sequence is CASSLDLAGVPSSGANVLFF.

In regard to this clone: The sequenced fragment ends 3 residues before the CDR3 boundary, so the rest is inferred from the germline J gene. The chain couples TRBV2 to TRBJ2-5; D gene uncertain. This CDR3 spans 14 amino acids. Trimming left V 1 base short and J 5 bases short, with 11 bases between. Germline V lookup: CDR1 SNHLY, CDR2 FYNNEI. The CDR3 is CASSEEALFETQYF. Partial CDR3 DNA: TGTGCCAGCAGTGAAGAGGCTCTCTTCGAGACC.

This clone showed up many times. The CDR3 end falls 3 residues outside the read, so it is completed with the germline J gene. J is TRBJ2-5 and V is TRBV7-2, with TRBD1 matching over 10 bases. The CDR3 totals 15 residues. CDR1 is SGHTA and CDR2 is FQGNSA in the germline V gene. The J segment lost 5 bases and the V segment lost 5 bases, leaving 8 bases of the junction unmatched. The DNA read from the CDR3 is TGTGCCAGCAGCACCCCGACAGGGGGCACGGAGACC. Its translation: CASSTPTGGTET. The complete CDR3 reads CASSTPTGGTETQYF.

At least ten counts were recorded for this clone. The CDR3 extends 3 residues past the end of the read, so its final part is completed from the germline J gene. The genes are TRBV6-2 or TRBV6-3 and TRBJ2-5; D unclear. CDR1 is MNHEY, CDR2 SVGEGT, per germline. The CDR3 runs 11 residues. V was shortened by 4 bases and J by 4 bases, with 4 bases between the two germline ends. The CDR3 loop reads CASSSRETQYF. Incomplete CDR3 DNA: TGTGCCAGCAGTTCGCGAGAGACC.

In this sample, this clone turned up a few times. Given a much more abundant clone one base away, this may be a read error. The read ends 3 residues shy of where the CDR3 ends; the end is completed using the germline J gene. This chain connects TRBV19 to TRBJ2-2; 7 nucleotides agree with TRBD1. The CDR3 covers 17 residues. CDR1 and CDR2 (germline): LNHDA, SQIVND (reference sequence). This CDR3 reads CASTPRGRRSGANVLFF. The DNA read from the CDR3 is TGTGCCAGTACCCCAAGGGGGCGGCGGTCTGGGGCCAACGTG.

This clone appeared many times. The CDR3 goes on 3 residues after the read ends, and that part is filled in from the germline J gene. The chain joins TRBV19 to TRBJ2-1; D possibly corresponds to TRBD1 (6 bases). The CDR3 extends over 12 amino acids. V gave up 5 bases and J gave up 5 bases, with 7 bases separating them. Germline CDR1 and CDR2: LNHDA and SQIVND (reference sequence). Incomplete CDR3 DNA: TGTGCCAGTAGTGACAGGAACAATGAG. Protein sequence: CASSDRNNE. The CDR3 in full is CASSDRNNEQFF.

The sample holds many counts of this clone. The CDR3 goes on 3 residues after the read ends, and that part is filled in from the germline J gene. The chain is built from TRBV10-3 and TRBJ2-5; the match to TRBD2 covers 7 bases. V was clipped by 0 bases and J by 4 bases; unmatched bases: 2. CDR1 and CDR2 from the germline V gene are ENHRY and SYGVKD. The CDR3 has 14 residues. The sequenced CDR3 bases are TGTGCCATCAGTGAGTCGGGGGGGTCAGAGACC. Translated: CAISESGGSET. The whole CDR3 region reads CAISESGGSETQYF.